A single sample is the source of the 9 T cell receptor beta chains below, sequenced in a study of blood T cell repertoires in COVID-19. Assay used: immunoSEQ multiplex PCR; TCRdb lists only in-frame clones, some missing. The sample lists some 130,000 clones; around 79% were seen once. The sample taken for sequencing was peripheral blood. The receptors originated from an elderly man with acute or convalescent COVID-19.

The chain links TRBV4-1 to TRBJ2-2; 10 bases align to TRBD2. Trimming at V came to 1 base and at J to 6 bases, leaving 5 bases not matched to a gene. CDR1 is MGHRA, CDR2 YSYEKL, per germline. The CDR3 covers 16 residues. In nucleotides, the CDR3 is TGCGCCAGCAGCCAAGTTCGAAGCGGGGGGGCCGGGGAGCTGTTTTTT. It translates to CASSQVRSGGAGELFF.

The chain links TRBV6-6 to TRBJ2-2, with 8 bases matching TRBD1. J lost 6 bases, V lost 5 bases, and 14 bases had no gene match. Germline CDR1 is MNHNY and CDR2 is SVGAGI (reference sequence). The CDR3 extends over 17 amino acids. The CDR3 DNA reads TGTGCCAGCAGTCCTACCCGGACAGGGAAGGTGCCCGGGGAGCTGTTTTTT. It is translated as CASSPTRTGKVPGELFF.

This chain uses TRBV27 with TRBJ1-4, with TRBD1 as a possible D gene (5 bases). The CDR3 is 16 amino acids. Trimming stripped 2 bases from V and 7 bases from J, with 17 bases between. Per germline, CDR1 MNHEY and CDR2 SMNVEV (reference sequence). The CDR3 loop reads CASSLTSRRGPEKLFF. DNA for the CDR3: TGTGCCAGCAGTTTAACCTCGAGGAGGGGCCCTGAAAAACTGTTTTTT.

The chain uses TRBV4-2 and TRBJ2-5; 12 bases agree with TRBD2. Germline assignment: CDR1 LGHNA and CDR2 YNFKEQ. The CDR3 is made up of 15 amino acids. V shed 4 bases, J shed 0 bases, and the junction held 0 bases outside the gene matches. CDR3 sequence (DNA): TGTGCCAGCAGCCGACTAGCGGGAGACCAAGAGACCCAGTACTTC. It is translated as CASSRLAGDQETQYF.

This rearrangement joins TRBV6-4 to TRBJ1-6; D is undetermined. Per the germline V gene, CDR1 is MRHNA and CDR2 is SNTAGT. The CDR3 runs 14 residues. Trimming stripped 5 bases from V and 9 bases from J, with 14 bases between. This chain's CDR3 is CASSNTGFGSPLHF. In nucleotides, the CDR3 is TGTGCCAGCAGTAACACGGGGTTTGGTTCACCCCTCCACTTT.

This chain joins TRBV3-1 (or the pseudogene TRBV3-2) and TRBJ2-7; TRBD1 agrees at 10 bases. This CDR3 has 14 amino acids. V lost 1 base to trimming and J lost 5 bases; unmatched junction nucleotides: 2. The germline CDR1 and CDR2 sequences are LGHDT and YNNKEL (reference sequence). The CDR3 here is CASSQVGQGNEQYF. DNA for the CDR3: TGTGCCAGCAGCCAAGTGGGACAGGGGAACGAGCAGTACTTC.

The gene calls are TRBV5-4 and TRBJ2-5, with 13 bases lining up with TRBD2. The CDR3 is made up of 16 amino acids. Germline V gene data show CDR1 as SGHNT and CDR2 as YYREEE (reference sequence). Germline trimming cut 3 bases from V and 4 bases from J; bases unmatched to any gene: 6. The CDR3 here is CASSSPGLAGVETQYF. CDR3 nucleotide sequence: TGTGCCAGCAGCTCCCCAGGACTAGCGGGGGTAGAGACCCAGTACTTC.

The chain recombines TRBV4-2 with TRBJ1-2; perhaps TRBD1 as D (6 bases). This CDR3 contains 14 residues. Between the trimmed V and J ends, which lost 1 base and 5 bases, there was a span of 11 bases. Germline CDR1 reads LGHNA; CDR2 reads YNFKEQ. CDR3 sequence (DNA): TGTGCCAGCAGCCAAGGTTTTACAGGGTATGGCTACACCTTC. It yields the protein CASSQGFTGYGYTF.

The chain employs TRBV19 and TRBJ2-1; TRBD2 matches 12 bases. J was trimmed by 5 bases and V by 6 bases; bases with no gene match: 5. The CDR3 has 15 residues. Germline V gene sequence: CDR1 LNHDA, CDR2 SQIVND (reference sequence). The CDR3 here is CASRGRLAGDNEQFF. Written as DNA, the CDR3 is TGTGCCAGTAGGGGAAGACTAGCGGGGGACAATGAGCAGTTCTTC.